This T cell receptor beta chain is drawn from a study of preoperative IRX-2 immunotherapy in early breast cancer (dated by TCRdb to the late 2010s). On this clone itself: Its antigen specificity is not known. Qualities for individual bases were not recorded, and no much larger clone is one base off.

Receptor amplification or capture employed the immunoSEQ multiplex PCR assay. TCRdb took this table from immuneACCESS and kept in-frame rearrangements with V and J called. Such tables lack part of the clones; where checked against another copy, unresolved V genes explain under half of the gap, and the rest is unexplained. The sample records roughly 93,000 clones, approximately 90% of which are singletons. The ten most abundant clones make up roughly 1.9% of the sample. The intended sense of this specimen's treatment or condition label: preoperative locoregional IRX-2 cytokine immunotherapy. The samples were obtained from a phase Ib study that tested preoperative, locoregional IRX-2 cytokine immunotherapy designed to prime immune responses. Before surgery, IRX-2 was given to the donors, who were patients with early-stage breast cancer. The specimen comprised tumor tissue, sampled after IRX-2 immunotherapy. This receptor was taken from a human donor with breast cancer.

The CDR3 has the sequence CASSLGGAGTSNQPQHF. At the DNA level, the sequence is TGCGCCAGCAGCTTGGGGGGGGCAGGGACTAGCAATCAGCCCCAGCATTTT. The rearrangement joined TRBV5-1 to TRBJ1-5; perhaps TRBD1 is the D gene, with 6 bases matching. Taken from cysteine to phenylalanine, the CDR3 has 17 residues. This entry keeps only the CDR3 DNA: 51 bases, framed from base 1. CDR1 and CDR2 are read off the germline V gene as SGHRS and YFSETQ. Trimming costs V 0 bases and J 0 bases, and their ends lie 13 bases apart.